The 16 T cell receptor beta chains in this list originate from one sample, sequenced in a study of molecular identifiers for immune sequencing clone quantification. Each CDR3 protein is one row after TCRdb ran MiXCR on the PCR reads. The profile shows 20,000 to 30,000 distinct CDR3 sequences, 17% of them singletons. The sample comprised naive CD8+ T cells from blood, with Jurkat cell RNA spiked in. The subset here: FACS-sorted CD8+CD4-CCR7+CD45RA+ naive T cells. These receptors all stem from a human donor in good health. Some libraries in this study had Jurkat cell RNA spiked in.

By frequency in the sample, this clonotype is medium-sized. The V call is TRBV6-5, the J call TRBJ1-3; D unresolved. The ends were cut back, 5 bases at V and 1 base at J, with 9 bases in the middle. The CDR3 runs to 14 residues. CDR1 is MNHEY and CDR2 is SVGAGI in the germline V gene. Here the CDR3 reads CASSPYTSGNTIYF. The CDR3 DNA reads TGTGCCAGCAGTCCCTATACGTCTGGAAACACCATATATTTT.

This clonotype has ten or more counts. The J gene is TRBJ1-1, the V gene TRBV27; possible D gene TRBD1, 5 bases. CDR1 and CDR2 (germline): MNHEY, SMNVEV (reference sequence). The ends were cut back, 5 bases at V and 0 bases at J, with 10 bases in the middle. The CDR3 sequence is 14 residues long. For the CDR3, the DNA is TGTGCCAGCAGTCTTCAGGGACTGAACACTGAAGCTTTCTTT. Its translation: CASSLQGLNTEAFF.

This clonotype was observed at least ten times. A junction end diverges from the germline sequence, so it may reflect a read error. V usage is TRBV24-1 and J usage is TRBJ2-5, with 9 positions matching TRBD1. CDR1 is KGHDR, CDR2 SFDVKD, per germline. The CDR3 sequence is 15 residues long. In nucleotides, the CDR3 is TGTGCCGCCAGTGATTATCACAGGGGGCAGGAGACCCAGTACTTC. Its protein is CAASDYHRGQETQYF.

This clonotype was seen repeatedly, ten times or more. The chain uses TRBV7-9 and TRBJ2-1; D is perhaps TRBD1 (5 bases). Germline-derived CDR1 and CDR2 are SEHNR and FQNEAQ (reference sequence). There are 16 residues in the CDR3. V lost 5 bases and J 5 bases, leaving 19 bases between the germline ends. Here the CDR3 DNA reads TGTGCCAGCAGCCAAACCGGTCAGGGCCTAAACAATGAGCAGTTCTTC. It specifies CASSQTGQGLNNEQFF.

This clonotype was observed many times. The chain uses TRBV20-1 and TRBJ1-1; D is perhaps TRBD1 (6 bases). Germline V lookup: CDR1 DFQATT, CDR2 SNEGSKA (reference sequence). Trimming removed 0 bases from V and 3 bases from J, with 11 bases in between. The CDR3 sequence is 14 residues long. As DNA, the CDR3 is TGCAGTGCTAGAGAGACGGGGGGCTACACTGAAGCTTTCTTT. Its protein is CSARETGGYTEAFF.

This clonotype qualifies as medium-sized. The CDR3 DNA reads as TGTGCCAGCAGCGTGACTAGCGGGAGTCTCCCTGAGCAGTTCTTC. Translation: CASSVTSGSLPEQFF. J is TRBJ2-1 and V is TRBV13; 12 bases match TRBD2. This CDR3 has 15 amino acids. The trim removed 5 bases at V and 9 bases at J, leaving 8 bases unmatched. Germline CDR1 and CDR2: PRHDT and FYEKMQ (reference sequence).

At least ten counts were recorded for this clonotype. The chain combines TRBV10-3 with TRBJ1-1, with 11 bases matching TRBD1. CDR1 ENHRY and CDR2 SYGVKD come from the germline V gene. The CDR3 covers 15 residues. V was clipped by 0 bases and J by 5 bases; unmatched bases: 2. The CDR3 loop reads CAISESGQGATEAFF. The CDR3 DNA is TGTGCCATCAGTGAGTCAGGACAGGGGGCTACTGAAGCTTTCTTT.

By share, this clonotype ranks as medium-sized. This chain joins TRBV29-1 and TRBJ2-5; a weak D match, TRBD1 (6 bases). Germline CDR1 SQVTM, CDR2 ANQGSEA. Trimming shortened V by 0 bases and J by 1 base, and 15 bases separated the two germline ends. This CDR3 is built from 16 residues. The DNA of the CDR3 is TGCAGCGTTGAAGACGGGACACTAGTAGTCCAAGAGACCCAGTACTTC. Its translation: CSVEDGTLVVQETQYF.

Concerning this clonotype: One end of the junction does not line up with germline, which may come from a read error. The rearrangement joins TRBV9 to TRBJ1-1; weak D call: TRBD1 (5 bases). This CDR3 contains 13 residues. The germline V gene has CDR1 SGDLS and CDR2 YYNGEE. In DNA, the CDR3 is TGTGCCAGCGGCGTAGAGGGGACGGCTCAAGCTTTCTTT. It specifies CASGVEGTAQAFF.

There are many counts of this clonotype. The chain has TRBV28 and TRBJ1-5; no clear D gene. V was pared by 2 bases and J by 8 bases, with 10 bases between. This CDR3 is 13 amino acids long. Looked up from germline, CDR1 is MDHEN and CDR2 is SYDVKM. CDR3 region: CASSLDAGKPQHF. DNA for the CDR3: TGTGCCAGCAGTTTAGACGCCGGTAAGCCCCAGCATTTT.

As concerns this clonotype: This clone may be a read error of a much larger clone one base away. This chain connects TRBV27 to TRBJ2-1, with D uncertain. This CDR3 comprises 15 residues. Germline values: CDR1 MNHEY, CDR2 SMNVEV (reference sequence). CDR3 sequence reads: CAGSLIGSGADEQFF. CDR3 DNA: TGTGCCGGCAGTTTAATAGGGTCCGGCGCGGATGAGCAGTTCTTC.

The chain is built from TRBV7-9 and TRBJ2-7, with a tentative D call TRBD2 (5 bases). The CDR3 runs to 15 residues. The V gene's germline CDR1 is SEHNR and CDR2 FQNEAQ (reference sequence). V lost 1 base to trimming and J lost 4 bases, with 14 bases between them. The CDR3: CASSLGRGTLYEQYF. The CDR3 nucleotides are TGTGCCAGCAGCTTAGGTCGGGGAACTCTTTACGAGCAGTACTTC.

This clonotype was counted many times. V usage is TRBV7-9 and J usage is TRBJ2-3; D is perhaps TRBD1 or TRBD2 (5 bases each). The CDR3 sequence is 16 residues long. V was shortened by 5 bases and J by 5 bases, with 20 bases between the two germline ends. Germline V gene sequence: CDR1 SEHNR, CDR2 FQNEAQ (reference sequence). The DNA of the CDR3 is TGTGCCAGCAGCGGGACCTCGGACCAGGCGGGAGATACGCAGTATTTT. It codes for CASSGTSDQAGDTQYF.

At least ten counts were recorded for this clonotype. The chain is built from TRBV3-1 and TRBJ1-2, with D perhaps matching TRBD1 (5 bases). CDR3 length: 19 residues. Trimming stripped 4 bases from V and 4 bases from J, with 28 bases between. In germline, CDR1 is LGHDT, CDR2 YNNKEL (reference sequence). The CDR3 bases are TGTGCCAGCAGCCCGGTGAGCAGGACAATGAGCCGACAAGGCTATGGCTACACCTTC. It is translated as CASSPVSRTMSRQGYGYTF.

This clonotype was observed at least ten times. J is TRBJ2-5 and V is TRBV5-1; D unresolved. The CDR3 spans 12 residues. The V gene lost 0 bases and the J gene lost 4 bases, with 4 bases spanning the gap. The V gene's germline CDR1 is SGHRS and CDR2 YFSETQ. In nucleotides, the CDR3 is TGCGCCAGCAGCTTGGCTGGAGAGACCCAGTACTTC. Amino acids: CASSLAGETQYF.

This clonotype appeared many times. The V call is TRBV10-3, the J call TRBJ2-3; the match to TRBD1 covers 7 bases. After removal of 0 bases from V and 5 bases from J, the junction contained 5 bases not matched to a gene. The length of the CDR3 is 15 residues. Germline V gene lookup returns CDR1 ENHRY and CDR2 SYGVKD. This CDR3 reads CAISESRGPEDTQYF. The CDR3 DNA reads as TGTGCCATCAGTGAGTCGAGGGGGCCAGAAGATACGCAGTATTTT.